This T cell receptor (beta chain) is drawn from a study of early T cells in non-severe SARS-CoV-2 infection. Study-level information: The study sequenced bulk RNA from unsorted whole blood, with chains unpaired.

In regard to this clonotype: Its antigen is unknown.

CDR1 and CDR2 from the germline V gene are GTSNPN and SVGIG (reference sequence). The CDR3 loop spans 13 amino acids. The V gene lost 3 bases and the J gene lost 5 bases, with 11 bases spanning the gap. Molecules of cDNA were individually given unique molecular identifiers that were attached to them. MiXCR, run by TCRdb on the 5' RACE reads, gives a single entry per CDR3 protein. The repertoire holds tens of thousands of distinct CDR3 sequences, roughly 8% seen once, with about 3.2% in the top ten. Points from the study as a whole: Private and CD4 specificities were missed by VDJdb matching, skewed to anti-spike CD8.

This sequence joins TRBV30 and TRBJ1-5; D might be TRBD1 (6 bases). The receptor was derived from an adult who was a healthcare worker with PCR-confirmed SARS-CoV-2 infection or an uninfected control (not recorded which). The specimen was whole blood. CDR3 in DNA: TGTGCCTGGAGCAAACAGGGACATCAGCCCCAGCATTTT. Amino acid sequence: CAWSKQGHQPQHF.